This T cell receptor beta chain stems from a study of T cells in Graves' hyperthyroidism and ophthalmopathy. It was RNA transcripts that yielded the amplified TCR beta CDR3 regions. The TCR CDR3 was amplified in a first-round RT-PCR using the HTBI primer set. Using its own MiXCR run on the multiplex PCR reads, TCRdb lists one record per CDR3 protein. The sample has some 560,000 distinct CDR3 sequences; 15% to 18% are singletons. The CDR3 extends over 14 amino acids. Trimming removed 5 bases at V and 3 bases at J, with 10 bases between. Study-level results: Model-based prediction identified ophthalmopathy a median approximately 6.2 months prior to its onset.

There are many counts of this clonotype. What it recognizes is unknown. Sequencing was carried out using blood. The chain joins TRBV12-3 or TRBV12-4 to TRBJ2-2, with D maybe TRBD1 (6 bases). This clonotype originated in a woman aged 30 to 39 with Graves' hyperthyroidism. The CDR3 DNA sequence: TGTGCCAGCAGTGGGGGACAATACACCGGGGAGCTGTTTTTT. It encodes CASSGGQYTGELFF.